Listed here are 15 T cell receptor beta chains from one sample, sequenced in a study of cytomegalovirus exposure and HLA in healthy donors (dated by TCRdb to about 2017). The library was prepared using the immunoSEQ multiplex PCR assay. For the multiplex PCR, a mixture combining 60 forward primers for TCR Vbeta segments and 13 reverse primers for TCR Jbeta segments was used. The table was pulled from immuneACCESS by TCRdb, which kept in-frame rearrangements only. Such tables lose some clones; where checked, under half of the loss comes from unresolved V genes, and the rest has no known cause. This sample lists about 130,000 clones; about 80% were detected once. The top ten constitute 2.5% to 3.5% of the sample. Sequencing was carried out using PBMCs. Receptor source: a boy younger than 10 in good health and CMV-seronegative.

The chain is built from TRBV2 and TRBJ2-5; tentative D call: TRBD1 (6 bases). The germline gives CDR1 SNHLY, CDR2 FYNNEI. This CDR3 region has 14 residues. V dropped 6 bases and J dropped 5 bases, with 16 bases sitting between them. DNA for the CDR3: TGTGCCAGCAGGTACAGGGTTTCAGAGGAGACCCAGTACTTC. Residues: CASRYRVSEETQYF.

The chain employs TRBV11-3 and TRBJ2-1; possible D gene TRBD1, 6 bases. The CDR3 runs to 16 residues. V gave up 1 base and J gave up 5 bases, with 15 bases separating them. Germline V gene data show CDR1 as SGHNT and CDR2 as YENEEA. The CDR3 loop reads CASSLGVGQGNNEQFF. The CDR3 coding sequence is TGTGCCAGCAGCTTAGGCGTAGGGCAGGGGAACAATGAGCAGTTCTTC. Full variable domain (missing parts from reference TRBV11-3 and TRBJ2-1): EAGVVQSPRYKIIEKKQPVAFWCNPISGHNTLYWYLQNLGQGPELLIRYENEEAVDDSQLPKDRFSAERLKGVDSTLKIQPAELGDSAVYLCASSLGVGQGNNEQFFGPGTRLTVL.

J is TRBJ1-1 and V is TRBV11-2; D is undetermined. This CDR3 contains 17 residues. Trimming shortened V by 5 bases and J by 0 bases, and 19 bases separated the two germline ends. The germline V gene encodes CDR1 SGHAT and CDR2 FQNNGV. The chain's CDR3 is CASSPRESRRLNTEAFF. The CDR3 nucleotides are TGTGCCAGCAGCCCCCGAGAGTCTCGCCGCTTGAACACTGAAGCTTTCTTT.

The chain recombines TRBV20-1 with TRBJ1-1; D is unresolved. Germline values: CDR1 DFQATT, CDR2 SNEGSKA (reference sequence). The CDR3 covers 11 residues. V dropped 5 bases and J dropped 6 bases, with 10 bases sitting between them. This chain's CDR3 is CSARRRAEAFF. The DNA for the CDR3 is TGCAGTGCTCGGAGGAGAGCTGAAGCTTTCTTT.

This clone was picked up a small number of times. The chain joins TRBV15 to TRBJ2-1, with D possibly being TRBD2 (6 bases). CDR1 LNHNV and CDR2 YYDKDF come from the germline V gene (reference sequence). This CDR3 region has 15 residues. Deletions cut 8 bases from V and 0 bases from J, with 14 bases between. The CDR3: CATGDGRSSYNEQFF. CDR3 nucleotides: TGTGCCACCGGAGACGGGAGAAGCTCCTACAATGAGCAGTTCTTC.

The chain has TRBV5-8 and TRBJ2-2; 9 positions match TRBD1. The CDR3 consists of 16 residues. Germline V gene data show CDR1 as SGHTS and CDR2 as YDEGEE. V shed 4 bases and J 6 bases; nucleotides not matched to a gene: 10. CDR3 sequence: CASSPGTGRWAGELFF. For the CDR3, the DNA is TGTGCCAGCAGCCCAGGGACAGGGAGATGGGCCGGGGAGCTGTTTTTT.

Remarks on this clone: At one of its ends the junction is not consistent with the germline gene, which may arise from a read error. The chain couples TRBV7-7 to TRBJ2-5; possible D gene TRBD2, 6 bases. Germline V lookup: CDR1 SSHAT, CDR2 FNYEAQ (reference sequence). The CDR3 runs 15 residues. The CDR3 is CASSLGGRGQETQYF. CDR3 sequence (DNA): TGTGCTAGCAGCTTAGGTGGTCGGGGGCAAGAGACCCAGTACTTC. The full variable domain, with the rest looked up from reference TRBV7-7 and TRBJ2-5, is GAGVSQSPRYKVTKRGQDVTLRCDPISSHATLYWYQQALGQGPEFLTYFNYEAQPDKSGLPSDRFSAERPEGSISTLTIQRTEQRDSAMYRCASSLGGRGQETQYFGPGTRLLVL.

This clone was detected once. This chain joins TRBV9 and TRBJ2-6; TRBD1 matches 9 bases. Germline CDR1 SGDLS, CDR2 YYNGEE. With 3 bases clipped from V and 0 bases from J, the junction kept 7 bases outside the gene matches. The CDR3 is 18 amino acids. CDR3 DNA sequence: TGTGCCAGCAGCGCAGGGGACAGGGTTCTCTCTGGGGCCAACGTCCTGACTTTC. Protein sequence: CASSAGDRVLSGANVLTF. The entire variable domain, with the rest obtained from reference TRBV9 and TRBJ2-6, is as follows: DSGVTQTPKHLITATGQRVTLRCSPRSGDLSVYWYQQSLDQGLQFLIQYYNGEERAKGNILERFSAQQFPDLHSELNLSSLELGDSALYFCASSAGDRVLSGANVLTFGAGSRLTVL.

This sequence joins TRBV30 and TRBJ2-7, with 8 bases matching TRBD1. Losses at the gene ends were 0 bases for V and 0 bases for J; bases not matched to a gene: 4. Looked up from germline, CDR1 is GTSNPN and CDR2 is SVGIG (reference sequence). The CDR3 consists of 15 residues. The CDR3 DNA reads TGTGCCTGGAGTGTTAAACAGGGGGTCTCCTACGAGCAGTACTTC. Its translation is CAWSVKQGVSYEQYF.

The chain combines TRBV2 with TRBJ1-2; D not resolved. Germline lookup yields CDR1 SNHLY and CDR2 FYNNEI. Trimming left V 6 bases short and J 6 bases short, with 8 bases between. This CDR3 is built from 11 residues. The CDR3 protein is CASREVDGYTF. In DNA form, the CDR3 reads TGTGCCAGCAGGGAGGTGGATGGCTACACCTTC.

The V gene is TRBV7-3, the J gene TRBJ1-1; D call uncertain. The length of the CDR3 is 14 residues. Germline CDR1 is SGHTA and CDR2 is FQGTGA. V dropped 5 bases and J dropped 1 base, with 11 bases sitting between them. This CDR3 is CASSHSNRNTEAFF. The CDR3 DNA reads TGTGCCAGCAGCCACTCCAACAGGAACACTGAAGCTTTCTTT.

This chain connects TRBV2 to TRBJ2-1; no firm D call. The CDR3 length is 13 residues. The germline V gene has CDR1 SNHLY and CDR2 FYNNEI. V was shortened by 11 bases and J by 0 bases, with 11 bases between the two germline ends. This chain's CDR3 is CAGRVSSYNEQFF. The CDR3 region has the DNA TGTGCCGGCCGGGTTAGCTCCTACAATGAGCAGTTCTTC.

This clone has a single count. The V and J genes are TRBV10-3 and TRBJ2-3; 7 bases line up with TRBD1. The CDR3 totals 15 residues. CDR1 is ENHRY and CDR2 is SYGVKD in the germline V gene. V was pared by 4 bases and J by 1 base, with 5 bases of the junction left unmatched. The CDR3 sequence is CAISGRGTGTDTQYF. CDR3 nucleotide sequence: TGTGCCATCAGTGGTAGAGGGACAGGCACAGATACGCAGTATTTT.

The gene calls are TRBV11-2 and TRBJ2-3; D might be TRBD2 (5 bases). With 4 bases removed from V and 2 bases from J, the gap between germline ends came to 13 bases. The CDR3 is 15 residues long. The germline gives CDR1 SGHAT, CDR2 FQNNGV. Here the CDR3 reads CASSYSGSSTDTQYF. Here the CDR3 DNA reads TGTGCCAGCAGCTACAGCGGTAGTTCCACAGATACGCAGTATTTT.

The chain has TRBV7-9 and TRBJ1-5; tentatively, D is TRBD1 (5 bases). The CDR3 has 16 residues. The germline V and J ends were trimmed by 0 bases and 2 bases, with 11 bases remaining between them. Germline CDR1 is SEHNR and CDR2 is FQNEAQ (reference sequence). CDR3 nucleotides: TGTGCCAGCAGCTTAGCGCAGGGCATGGGCAATCAGCCCCAGCATTTT. Its translation: CASSLAQGMGNQPQHF.